These 13 T cell receptor beta chains were sequenced from one sample in a study of tumor-infiltrating lymphocytes in primary liver carcinoma. From around 500 ng of total RNA, TCR beta-specific cDNA was reverse-transcribed using a constant-region primer. Libraries of TCR beta came from three nested multiplex PCR rounds with slightly modified ARM-PCR. Amplification in the first two PCR rounds was performed using TRBV1-TRBV30 forward primers and a C-beta reverse primer for approximately 10 cycles each. TCRdb reprocessed the multiplex PCR reads with MiXCR, giving one entry per CDR3 protein. The repertoire consists of about 200,000 distinct CDR3 sequences, with about 82% occurring once and the leading ten covering 15% to 20%. Starting material for RNA and DNA co-extraction consisted of about 17-32 mg of unsorted bulk tissue. Sequencing used tumor tissue from primary liver carcinoma. The origin of the receptors is a man in his forties with primary liver carcinoma and hepatitis B virus infection.

With regard to this clonotype: Compared with germline, one end of the junction differs, possibly owing to a read error. V gene TRBV11-2 combines with J gene TRBJ2-1, with TRBD2 matching 8 bases. This CDR3 has 17 amino acids. Germline CDR1 SGHAT, CDR2 FQNNGV. Written as DNA, the CDR3 is TGTGTCAGTAGCTTAGATAGGGGCGGGAGGTTCTACAATGAGCAGTCCTTC. Translation gives CVSSLDRGGRFYNEQSF.

Note on this clonotype: The junction does not match germline at one end; this may be a read error. The chain is built from TRBV4-3 and TRBJ2-5, with D unclear. Germline V CDR1 and CDR2: LGHNA, YSLEER. The CDR3 runs 13 residues. CDR3 bases: TGCGCCAGCAGCCAAGTCCTAATGGCGGCCCCGTATTTC. Protein: CASSQVLMAAPYF.

This chain uses TRBV29-1 with TRBJ2-5, with unresolved D. The germline V gene encodes CDR1 SQVTM and CDR2 ANQGSEA. The CDR3 runs 13 residues. The CDR3 spells CGTFGSGQETQYF. CDR3 nucleotide sequence: TGCGGTACGTTCGGATCCGGCCAAGAGACCCAGTACTTC.

About this clonotype itself: Likely a read error: the CDR3 ends without its conserved phenylalanine or tryptophan. The rearrangement uses TRBV4-3 and TRBJ2-3, with a possible D match to TRBD2 (6 bases). Germline CDR1 reads LGHNA; CDR2 reads YSLEER. V shed 4 bases and J shed 3 bases, with 11 bases lying between them. This CDR3 spans 14 amino acids. The CDR3 sequence: CASSPTSGTDTQYC. The CDR3 DNA follows: TGCGCCAGCAGCCCGACTAGTGGGACAGATACGCAGTATTGT.

About this clonotype itself: The junction differs from germline at one of its ends, possibly a read error. This chain links TRBV11-1 with TRBJ2-4; 13 bases are a match to TRBD2. CDR1 is SGHAT, CDR2 FQDESV, per germline (reference sequence). The CDR3 totals 17 residues. This CDR3 is CASSFLGTSGIKNIQYF. The CDR3 DNA reads TGTGCCAGCAGCTTTCTTGGGACTAGCGGGATCAAAAATATTCAGTACTTC. The full variable domain, its missing parts supplied by reference TRBV11-1 and TRBJ2-4, is EAEVAQSPRYKITEKSQAVAFWCDPISGHATLYWYRQILGQGPELLVQFQDESVVDDSQLPKDRFSAERLKGVDSTLKIQPAELGDSAMYLCASSFLGTSGIKNIQYFGAGTRLSVL.

Worth noting for this clonotype: An end of the junction does not agree with germline; a read error may underlie this. The chain is built from TRBV6-5 and TRBJ2-1, with 7 bases matching TRBD2. The CDR3 covers 15 residues. The germline V gene has CDR1 MNHEY and CDR2 SVGAGI. The CDR3 coding sequence is TGTGCCAGCAGGTCCAGCGGGAAAGCCTACAATGCGCAGTCCTTC. Translated, it gives CASRSSGKAYNAQSF.

Worth noting for this clonotype: A junction end diverges from the germline sequence, so it may reflect a read error. V gene TRBV6-1 combines with J gene TRBJ2-5; TRBD1 or TRBD2 may be the D gene (5 bases each). Germline V gives CDR1 MNHNS, CDR2 SASEGT. The CDR3 sequence is 14 residues long. This CDR3 reads CARSEGTAVEIQYF. Written as DNA, the CDR3 is TGTGCCAGGAGTGAAGGGACGGCCGTAGAGATCCAGTACTTC.

As to this clonotype: The conserved final phenylalanine or tryptophan is absent from the CDR3, which likely points to a read error. V and J are TRBV19 and TRBJ1-1, with TRBD1 matching over 9 bases. The CDR3 contains 17 residues. V gave up 8 bases and J gave up 0 bases; unmatched junction bases: 13. CDR1 is LNHDA and CDR2 is SQIVND in the germline V gene (reference sequence). This CDR3 reads CASRTRRQGDLNTEAFL. The CDR3 DNA is TGTGCCAGTCGCACCCGGAGACAGGGGGATCTGAACACTGAAGCTTTCCTT.

The chain links TRBV4-2 to TRBJ1-3; 10 nucleotides agree with TRBD1. CDR3 size: 20 residues. Germline V gives CDR1 LGHNA, CDR2 YNFKEQ. V trimming: 1 base; J trimming: 11 bases; junction bases outside the gene matches: 23. The CDR3 coding sequence is TGTGCCAGCAGCCAAGGCCGGGACAGGGGCCTTACTCTCTCTGGATACGCCATATATTTT. This gives the protein CASSQGRDRGLTLSGYAIYF.

Points on this clonotype: One junction end disagrees with the germline gene, perhaps due to a read error. The chain employs TRBV11-2 and TRBJ2-7; the D gene is possibly TRBD1 (5 bases). Germline V gene lookup returns CDR1 SGHAT and CDR2 FQNNGV. This CDR3 contains 15 residues. The CDR3 sequence is CASSLRWTWENKQCF. DNA of the CDR3: TGTGCCAGCAGCTTACGATGGACATGGGAAAACAAGCAGTGCTTC.

To note about this clonotype: A junction end diverges from the germline sequence, so it may reflect a read error. This chain joins TRBV7-9 and TRBJ1-1; 10 bases match TRBD1. CDR1 SEHNR and CDR2 FQNEAQ come from the germline V gene (reference sequence). The CDR3 spans 14 residues. The CDR3 DNA is TGTGCCAGCAGCTCGGGACAGGGGAACACTGAAGTTTTCTTT. Translation gives CASSSGQGNTEVFF.

As to this clonotype: A much larger clone differs by one base, so this may be a read error. The chain combines TRBV25-1 with TRBJ2-1; 7 nucleotides match TRBD1. From germline, CDR1 is MGHDK and CDR2 SYGVNS. The CDR3 contains 16 residues. With 10 bases clipped from V and 0 bases from J, the junction kept 12 bases outside the gene matches. CDR3 nucleotide sequence: TGTGCCATTCAAACGGGACAGCTTGGCTCCTACAATGAGCAGTTCTTC. Protein sequence: CAIQTGQLGSYNEQFF.

Turning to this clonotype: One end of the junction is discordant with germline, which a read error may explain. This sequence joins TRBV11-1 and TRBJ2-4; 12 bases align to TRBD2. The CDR3 totals 17 residues. The germline V gene encodes CDR1 SGHAT and CDR2 FQDESV (reference sequence). The CDR3, as DNA: TGTGCCAGCAGCTTTCCGCGGACTAGCGGGACCATAAACATTCACTACTTC. Its translation: CASSFPRTSGTINIHYF.